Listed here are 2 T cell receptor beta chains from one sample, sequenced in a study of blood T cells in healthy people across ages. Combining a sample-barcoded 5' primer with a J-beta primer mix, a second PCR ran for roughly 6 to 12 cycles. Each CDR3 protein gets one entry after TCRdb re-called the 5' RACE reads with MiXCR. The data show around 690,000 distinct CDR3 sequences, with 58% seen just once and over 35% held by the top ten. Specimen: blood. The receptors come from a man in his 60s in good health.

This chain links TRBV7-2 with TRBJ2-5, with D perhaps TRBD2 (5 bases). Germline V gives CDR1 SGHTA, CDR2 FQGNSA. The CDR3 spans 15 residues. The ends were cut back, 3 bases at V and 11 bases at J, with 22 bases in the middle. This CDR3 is CASSFPIGSAGEQYF. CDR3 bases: TGTGCCAGCAGCTTCCCGATCGGATCGGCTGGGGAGCAGTACTTC.

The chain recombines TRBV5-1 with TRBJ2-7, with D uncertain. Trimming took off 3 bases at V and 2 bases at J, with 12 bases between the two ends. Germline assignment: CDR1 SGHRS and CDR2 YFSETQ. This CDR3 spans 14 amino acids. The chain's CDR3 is CASSSRHGPYEQYF. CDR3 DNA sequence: TGCGCCAGCAGCTCACGGCACGGACCCTACGAGCAGTACTTC.